This TCR beta chain emerged from a study of Ad26.COV2.S vaccination and SARS-CoV-2 variants. Data came from immunoSEQ multiplex PCR; TCRdb stores just in-frame clones and leaves some out. This sample has around 300,000 clones, with under 90% found just once. Treatment specified: 19 received Ad26.COV2.S at low or high dose, single or two shots; about 5 received placebo; per-sample allocation not given. The investigators took samples on day 63 after the first vaccine or placebo injection. The source is a person aged 18-65 years who received the Ad26.COV2.S COVID-19 vaccine or a placebo. This specimen consisted of peripheral blood, obtained in a trial of Ad26.COV2.S vaccine versus placebo.

CDR3 coding DNA: TGTGCCAGCAGCTACCTCGGACAGCAGGTCAATGAGCAGTTCTTC. It codes for CASSYLGQQVNEQFF. The V and J genes are TRBV5-4 and TRBJ2-1, with D perhaps TRBD1 (6 bases). Germline V CDR1 and CDR2: SGHNT, YYREEE (reference sequence). This CDR3 has 15 amino acids. Trimming removed 3 bases at V and 6 bases at J, with 16 bases between.